Sequencing of this T cell receptor beta chain was carried out in a study of T cells in tuberculosis. Study details: Within 7 days of starting treatment, or before, PBMC were stored.

Remarks on this clone: Its specificity is unknown.

Findings of the study overall: The TCR-beta difference was not significant; alpha differences partly reflected length.

CDR1 SGHVS and CDR2 FQNEAQ come from the germline V gene. Trimming stripped 1 base from V and 7 bases from J, with 8 bases between. This CDR3 comprises 13 residues. Time point specified: new active TB diagnosis, blood taken before or within 7 days of starting treatment. Here immunoSEQ multiplex PCR was the method, and the copy in TCRdb shows in-frame clones only, minus some. Of tens of thousands of clones in the sample, under 95% were seen once. The J gene is TRBJ1-5, the V gene TRBV7-8, with D possibly TRBD1 on 5 matching bases. This TCR was recovered from an adult with tuberculosis. Sequencing used PBMCs, obtained at tuberculosis diagnosis. CDR3 region: CASSLGRAQPQHF. CDR3 DNA: TGTGCCAGCAGCTTAGGCAGGGCACAGCCCCAGCATTTT.